This T cell receptor (beta chain) was sequenced during a study of T cell responses to AZD1222 COVID-19 vaccine. Findings and limits, study-wide: In the spike-specific TCR repertoire, nearly half reportedly target unmutated variant regions. Spike-wide coverage was observed for vaccine-associated CD4 TCRs, with dominant responses at 160-218 and 743-854. Spike-specific TCR breadth and depth grew following two AZD1222 doses. Donors skewed white British and female; clonal diversity was possibly underestimated.

On this clone: What it binds is unknown.

Libraries were prepared by immunoSEQ multiplex PCR; TCRdb keeps only in-frame clonotypes and omits some of them. The sample has about 96,000 clones; approximately 90% are singletons. This CDR3 is 14 amino acids long. Germline CDR1 is SGDLS and CDR2 is YYNGEE. The V and J ends lost 0 bases and 1 base respectively, with 7 bases between them. This clonotype originated in an adult in good health. The sample here was peripheral blood, taken on day 0 of AZD1222 vaccination. V is TRBV9 and J is TRBJ1-2, with D unclear. CDR3 nucleotide sequence: TGTGCCAGCAGCGTAGCTACGAATAACTATGGCTACACCTTC. This translates into CASSVATNNYGYTF.